Shown below are 4 T cell receptor beta chains from a single sample sequenced in a study of T cells in Graves' hyperthyroidism and ophthalmopathy (dated by TCRdb to about 2019). Library generation was performed with multiplex PCR. The sequencing machine was an Illumina HiSeq 2000. Amplification of TCR beta CDR3 regions was carried out from RNA transcripts. For the first round of RT-PCR on the TCR CDR3, the HTBI primer set was used together with the Qiagen OneStep RT-PCR kit. TCRdb cleaned the public reads at Q25 with fastp, built clones with MiXCR and kept in-frame beta chains. One record per CDR3 amino acid sequence lists the most common genes and DNA. The sample table shows under 400,000 distinct CDR3 sequences, and around a quarter are seen once. The top ten clonotypes cover 70% to 75% of the sample. Input material: blood. These receptors were obtained from a man between 45 and 60 years old with Graves' hyperthyroidism.

The J gene is TRBJ2-7, the V gene TRBV27; D tentatively reads TRBD1 or TRBD2 (5 bases each). Germline V lookup: CDR1 MNHEY, CDR2 SMNVEV (reference sequence). V dropped 6 bases and J dropped 3 bases, with 18 bases sitting between them. The CDR3 runs to 15 residues. CDR3 region: CASSILGTTDYEQYF. Here the CDR3 DNA reads TGTGCCAGCAGCATTCTCGGGACGACCGACTACGAGCAGTACTTC.

J is TRBJ2-3 and V is TRBV6-2 or TRBV6-3; 16 bases are shared with TRBD2. V dropped 4 bases and J dropped 4; count of bases not matched to a gene: 14. Germline values: CDR1 MNHEY, CDR2 SVGEGT. The CDR3 has 20 residues. CDR3 DNA sequence: TGTGCCAGCAGTTCCCCGGGACTAGCGGGAGGGCCTAGCTGGTCAGATACGCAGTATTTT. Its protein product is CASSSPGLAGGPSWSDTQYF.

The chain recombines TRBV28 with TRBJ2-1, with a tentative D call TRBD2 (6 bases). V was cut by 6 bases and J by 7 bases, with 16 bases left in between. Germline assignment: CDR1 MDHEN and CDR2 SYDVKM. There are 14 residues in the CDR3. CDR3 in amino acids: CASRPEWGVNEQFF. The CDR3 coding sequence is TGTGCCAGCAGACCCGAGTGGGGGGTGAATGAGCAGTTCTTC.

J is TRBJ2-1 and V is TRBV9; D gene uncertain. Trimming removed 0 bases at V and 7 bases at J, with 14 bases between. Germline V CDR1 and CDR2: SGDLS, YYNGEE. This CDR3 region has 15 residues. CDR3 in amino acids: CASSVATSTENEQFF. Written as DNA, the CDR3 is TGTGCCAGCAGCGTAGCTACAAGTACCGAGAATGAGCAGTTCTTC.